The present T cell receptor beta chain was sequenced within a study of long-term antiretroviral therapy in people with HIV. Points from the study as a whole: Collection of the blood, which took place between the mid-2000s and the late 2010s, possibly occurred under older ART regimens.

Concerning this clone itself: Its antigen is not known.

The run of the v3.0 immunoSEQ assay was at survey level. Assay used: immunoSEQ multiplex PCR; TCRdb lists only in-frame clones, some missing. Of about 24,000 clones listed, 84% were seen once; the top ten hold roughly 2.3%. This TCR derives from a man aged 50-60 years with HIV. The sample in question was unsorted PBMCs, obtained 3 years after starting antiretroviral therapy.

The CDR3 loop reads CASSDYTDTQYF. The CDR3 bases are TGCGCCAGCAGTGATTACACAGATACGCAGTATTTT. This chain uses TRBV10-1 with TRBJ2-3; no clear D. V shed 3 bases and J shed 2 bases, with 3 bases lying between them. Germline CDR1 reads WNHNN; CDR2 reads SYGVQD (reference sequence). The CDR3 consists of 12 residues.